This T cell receptor beta chain was observed in a study of blood T cell repertoires in COVID-19. Turning to the study itself: From the United States, Italy and Spain came samples of acute and convalescent COVID-19. PBMCs, B-cell-depleted T cells, or T cells provided the cDNA or gDNA that made up the material.

Clones were read by immunoSEQ multiplex PCR, and TCRdb kept only the in-frame ones, dropping some. The table has about 280,000 clones, around 84% seen once. The CDR3 has 12 residues. The V and J ends lost 5 bases and 5 bases respectively, with 9 bases between them. The chain uses TRBV12-3 or TRBV12-4 and TRBJ1-2; D is possibly TRBD1 (6 bases). Sample: PBMCs or T cells enriched from blood (not recorded which). The clonotype was recovered from a woman aged 50 to 60 who had recovered from COVID-19. The CDR3 sequence is CASSQQGYGYTF. For the CDR3, the DNA is TGTGCCAGCAGTCAACAGGGTTATGGCTACACCTTC.